Listed below are T cell receptor beta chains from one sample, sequenced in a study of blood T cell repertoires in COVID-19. Some clones are missing from TCRdb's copy, which holds only in-frame ones; the method was immunoSEQ multiplex PCR. The sample comprises under 200,000 clones, approximately 80% of which are singletons, and 2.5% to 3.5% rests with the top ten. Sequencing was carried out using peripheral blood. These TCRs come from a woman aged 55-69 years with acute or convalescent COVID-19. Both conserved end residues are part of each CDR3. D genes are given only for firm matches. Not all rows give a size; the values are once, few, many and, for expanded clones, a class.

>TRBJ2-6|.|TRBD1|TRBV5-6
TGTGCCAGCAGACCGGGACAGGGTGTTCTGGGGGCCAACGTCCTGACTTTC
CASRPGQGVLGANVLTF
>TRBJ1-5|.|.|TRBV6-2/TRBV6-3
TGTGCCAGCAGTTACTGGGACAACTATCAGCCCCAGCATTTT
CASSYWDNYQPQHF
>TRBJ1-2|few|.|TRBV29-1
TGCAGCGCCATACAGGGCAGGGATGGCTACACCTTC
CSAIQGRDGYTF
>TRBJ2-5|.|.|TRBV6-5
TGTGCCAGCAGTTACTCGAGAGGGCAAGAGACCCAGTACTTC
CASSYSRGQETQYF
>TRBJ2-1|.|.|TRBV3-1/TRBV3-2
TGTGCCAGCAGCCGAATGGCGCCTAGAGGCAATGAGCAGTTCTTC
CASSRMAPRGNEQFF
>TRBJ2-1|.|.|TRBV27
TGTGCCAGCAGTTTGCTCCTGGGGAGCTCCTACAATGAGCAGTTCTTC
CASSLLLGSSYNEQFF
>TRBJ2-7|.|TRBD2|TRBV3-1/TRBV3-2
TGTGCCAGCAGCGAACGGGGGGGGGCGAGCTCCTACGAGCAGTACTTC
CASSERGGASSYEQYF
>TRBJ2-5|.|.|TRBV5-8
TGTGCCAGCACTCGCAAAGGGGCGGTCCAAGAGACCCAGTACTTC
CASTRKGAVQETQYF
>TRBJ1-1|few|.|TRBV29-1
TGCAGCGTTTTAACAGGGAACACTGAAGCTTTCTTT
CSVLTGNTEAFF
>TRBJ2-1|.|TRBD2|TRBV24-1
TGTGCCACCAGTGGGAGACTAGCGGGGGGGCCGGACGCCAACAATGAGCAGTTCTTC
CATSGRLAGGPDANNEQFF
>TRBJ1-5|.|TRBD1|TRBV25-1
TGTGCCAGCAGCGGGACAGGTCAGCCCCAGCATTTT
CASSGTGQPQHF
>TRBJ2-1|.|TRBD2|TRBV4-3
TGCGCCAGCAGCCAAGTTAGCGGGGGGCCTTTAACCTCCTACAATGAGCAGTTCTTC
CASSQVSGGPLTSYNEQFF
>TRBJ2-5|.|TRBD2|TRBV19
TGTGCCAGTAGGACTAGCGGGGGATTACAAGAGGCCCAGTACTTC
CASRTSGGLQEAQYF
>TRBJ2-5|.|.|TRBV6-4
TGTGCCAGCAGTAGCGGATTTATCCAAGAGACCCAGTACTTC
CASSSGFIQETQYF
>TRBJ2-5|once|.|TRBV3-1/TRBV3-2
TGTGCCAGCAGCGGGAGAGCAGAGACCCAGTACTTC
CASSGRAETQYF
>TRBJ1-1|.|.|TRBV7-6
TGTGCCAGCAGCTTAGGTCCCGGGGAAGCTTTCTTT
CASSLGPGEAFF
>TRBJ2-2|.|TRBD1|TRBV7-2
TGTGCCAGCAGCTCCGAGAGGGGGCTTTACACCGGGGAGCTGTTTTTT
CASSSERGLYTGELFF
>TRBJ2-4|.|TRBD2|TRBV5-4
TGTGCCAGCAGACGGGACTACTCAAATTGGGACATTCAGTACTTC
CASRRDYSNWDIQYF
>TRBJ2-6|.|TRBD1|TRBV5-4
TGTGCCAGCAGCTTGGGGGGTAACAGGGGCTCTGGGGCCAACGTCCTGACTTTC
CASSLGGNRGSGANVLTF
>TRBJ1-4|.|TRBD1|TRBV5-1
TGCGCCAGCAGATTGGGACAGGGGGCCTCCAATGAAAAACTGTTTTTT
CASRLGQGASNEKLFF
>TRBJ1-1|.|.|TRBV29-1
TGCAGCGCCGTGACGGGACTCCAGAACACTGAAGCTTTCTTT
CSAVTGLQNTEAFF
>TRBJ2-2|.|TRBD2|TRBV14
TGTGCCAGCAGCCAGGCCCCCGGGGGGGCGGACGGGGGAAGAACCGGGGAGCTGTTTTTT
CASSQAPGGADGGRTGELFF
>TRBJ1-1|.|.|TRBV5-1
TGCGCCAGCAGCCCAGGGTTCGGCCCGAACACTGAAGCTTTCTTT
CASSPGFGPNTEAFF
>TRBJ1-2|few|TRBD1|TRBV11-2
TGTGCCAGCAGCCCAGGACAGGGGTGGGGCTACACCTTC
CASSPGQGWGYTF
>TRBJ2-3|.|.|TRBV11-3
TGTGCCAGCAGCCCCGGCGGCAAGAGAGATACGCAGTATTTT
CASSPGGKRDTQYF
>TRBJ1-6|.|.|TRBV27
TGTGCCAGCAGTTTATCAAAACAGGGAAATTCACCCCTCCACTTT
CASSLSKQGNSPLHF
>TRBJ2-7|.|TRBD2|TRBV6-7
TGTGCCAGCAGAACCATGGGGGAGGGGTACGAGCAGTACTTC
CASRTMGEGYEQYF
>TRBJ2-7|.|TRBD1|TRBV15
TGTGCCACCAGCAGGGACAGGGCGGCCTACGAGCAGTACTTC
CATSRDRAAYEQYF
>TRBJ1-2|.|TRBD1|TRBV2
TGTGCCAGCACCCAGGGGGCGGAAGGCTACACCTTC
CASTQGAEGYTF
>TRBJ2-1|.|TRBD2|TRBV24-1
TGTGCCACCAGTGATGCAACCGGGACTAGCGGGGGGGCCGCCTACAATGAGCAGTTCTTC
CATSDATGTSGGAAYNEQFF
>TRBJ2-2|.|TRBD1|TRBV4-2
TGTGCCAGCAGCTCCCGGACAGGGGCGAACACCGGGGAGCTGTTTTTT
CASSSRTGANTGELFF
>TRBJ1-1|.|TRBD1|TRBV7-9
TGTGCCAGCAGCCCAGACAGGGAGTACACTGAAGCTTTCTTT
CASSPDREYTEAFF
>TRBJ1-6|many|.|TRBV28
TGTGCCAGCAGCCCTGCGTCTGGCGGAGATTATAATTCACCCCTCCACTTT
CASSPASGGDYNSPLHF
>TRBJ1-4|.|TRBD1|TRBV3-1/TRBV3-2
TGTGCCAGCAGCCCCGGGTCGACAGGGGGCCCTTGGGGGAATGAAAAACTGTTTTTT
CASSPGSTGGPWGNEKLFF
>TRBJ1-5|.|TRBD1|TRBV2
TGTGCCAGCAGGGGACAGGGGAGCGATCGGCAGCCCCAGCATTTT
CASRGQGSDRQPQHF
>TRBJ2-7|.|TRBD1|TRBV19
TGTGCCAGTAGTATTCAGGGACAGGGTCGACACGAGCAGTACTTC
CASSIQGQGRHEQYF
>TRBJ2-2|.|TRBD2|TRBV2
TGTGCCAGCAGGGGTAGCGGGGGGGCGAACACCGGGGAGCTGTTTTTT
CASRGSGGANTGELFF
>TRBJ2-5|.|.|TRBV25-1
TGTGCCAGCAGTGACCCAGGGGTACCTCAAGAGACCCAGTACTTC
CASSDPGVPQETQYF
>TRBJ2-3|.|.|TRBV7-6
TGTGCCAGCAGCTCCTTGGGAGTCACAGATACGCAGTATTTT
CASSSLGVTDTQYF
>TRBJ1-5|once|.|TRBV7-3
TGTGCCAGCGCGGGGGATGCTAGCAATCAGCCCCAGCATTTT
CASAGDASNQPQHF
>TRBJ2-3|few|.|TRBV10-1
TGCGCCAGCAGTGAGCTCCGGGGGGCCGGAACAGATACGCAGTATTTT
CASSELRGAGTDTQYF
>TRBJ1-5|.|TRBD1|TRBV6-2/TRBV6-3
TGTGCCAGCAGTTCCGCAGGGGGCACTCAGCCCCAGCATTTT
CASSSAGGTQPQHF
>TRBJ2-1|.|TRBD2|TRBV18
TGTGCCAGCTCACCAGAAGCGGGGGGGTATAACAATGAGCAGTTCTTC
CASSPEAGGYNNEQFF
>TRBJ1-5|.|TRBD1|TRBV27
TGTGCCAGCAGTCGTAAGGGACAGGCCTCGGGAAGCAATCAGCCCCAGCATTTT
CASSRKGQASGSNQPQHF
>TRBJ1-2|.|TRBD1|TRBV7-9
TGTGCCAGCAGCTTGATCGAAGGACAGGGTGGCTACACCTTC
CASSLIEGQGGYTF
>TRBJ1-2|.|TRBD1|TRBV6-6
TGTGCCAGCTTGACAGGGGGGAGGAATGGCTACACCTTC
CASLTGGRNGYTF
>TRBJ2-1|few|.|TRBV20-1
TGCAGTGCTCTAGGTTTAACGCAGTTCTTC
CSALGLTQFF
>TRBJ2-3|.|.|TRBV25-1
TGTGCCAGCAGTGCCGGGGGAGTGGTAAGGCAGTATTTT
CASSAGGVVRQYF
>TRBJ1-2|.|.|TRBV28
TGTGCCAGCAGTACCACAGTTATACAGGGCTACACCTTC
CASSTTVIQGYTF
>TRBJ1-4|.|.|TRBV28
TGTGCCAGCAGTTTTCGTTCGGGGATTGAAAAACTGTTTTTT
CASSFRSGIEKLFF
>TRBJ2-6|.|TRBD1|TRBV18
TGTGCCAGCTCACCCCCGGGACAGTCCACCTCTTCGGGGGCCAACGTCCTGACTTTC
CASSPPGQSTSSGANVLTF
>TRBJ2-5|once|TRBD2|TRBV7-2
TGTGCCAGCAGCCGGCGGGGGGGCCAAGAGACCCAGTACTTC
CASSRRGGQETQYF
>TRBJ1-5|.|TRBD1|TRBV28
TGTGCCAGCAGACGGACAGGGTCGGGCCAGCCCCAGCATTTT
CASRRTGSGQPQHF
>TRBJ2-6|.|.|TRBV7-2
TGTGCCAGCAGCTCGCGGGGCGGCGGATCTGGGGCCAACGTCCTGACTTTC
CASSSRGGGSGANVLTF
>TRBJ2-7|.|TRBD1|TRBV6-5
TGTGCCAGCACCCGCGGCAGGGGGCTGAACGAGCAGTACTTC
CASTRGRGLNEQYF